Listed here are 9 T cell receptor beta chains from one sample, sequenced in a study of T cell responses to AZD1222 COVID-19 vaccine. Clones were sequenced by immunoSEQ multiplex PCR, and TCRdb holds only the in-frame ones, with some missing. The repertoire holds 130,000 to 150,000 clones, with 75% to 85% as singletons. The sample consisted of peripheral blood, taken on day 0 of MenACWY control vaccination. Every receptor here comes from an adult in good health.

The chain links TRBV5-1 to TRBJ1-6; possible D gene TRBD1, 6 bases. Looked up from germline, CDR1 is SGHRS and CDR2 is YFSETQ. The CDR3 totals 15 residues. The V gene lost 2 bases and the J gene lost 6 bases, with 12 bases spanning the gap. The CDR3 sequence is CASSFSQGFNSPLHF. DNA of the CDR3: TGCGCCAGCAGCTTTTCTCAGGGGTTTAATTCACCCCTCCACTTT.

The chain links TRBV6-4 to TRBJ2-1; D remains ambiguous. CDR3 size: 15 residues. V shed 0 bases and J shed 1 base, with 7 bases lying between them. Germline assignment: CDR1 MRHNA and CDR2 SNTAGT. The CDR3 region is CASSDSIGSYNEQFF. The CDR3 nucleotides read TGTGCCAGCAGTGACTCGATTGGGTCCTACAATGAGCAGTTCTTC.

This sequence joins TRBV12-3 or TRBV12-4 and TRBJ1-2, with 7 bases that match TRBD1. With V trimmed by 6 bases and J by 7 bases, 8 bases remained unmatched. This CDR3 contains 13 residues. This CDR3 is CASSPTGFGGYTF. CDR3 sequence (DNA): TGTGCCAGCAGCCCGACAGGGTTTGGTGGCTACACCTTC.

The rearrangement links TRBV7-2 to TRBJ2-3; 11 bases match TRBD1. The trim removed 3 bases at V and 3 bases at J, leaving 5 bases unmatched. Germline lookup yields CDR1 SGHTA and CDR2 FQGNSA. The CDR3 extends over 16 amino acids. DNA for the CDR3: TGTGCCAGCAGCTTTATTGGGACAGGGGGGACAGATACGCAGTATTTT. Residues: CASSFIGTGGTDTQYF.

The V call is TRBV19, the J call TRBJ2-1; possibly TRBD1 or TRBD2 for D (5 bases each). The ends were cut back, 4 bases at V and 12 bases at J, with 10 bases in the middle. This CDR3 has 11 amino acids. Germline V gene lookup returns CDR1 LNHDA and CDR2 SQIVND (reference sequence). The CDR3 loop is CASSRGPWQFF. Here the CDR3 DNA reads TGTGCCAGTAGTAGGGGACCTTGGCAGTTCTTC.

V usage is TRBV30 and J usage is TRBJ2-1; D gene ambiguous. Germline CDR1 GTSNPN, CDR2 SVGIG (reference sequence). The ends were cut back, 5 bases at V and 0 bases at J, with 8 bases in the middle. This CDR3 has 13 amino acids. Here the CDR3 DNA reads TGTGCCTGGGGCCCAGGCTCCTACAATGAGCAGTTCTTC. Protein: CAWGPGSYNEQFF.

The chain is built from TRBV6-4 and TRBJ1-1; unclear D gene. The CDR3 consists of 13 residues. The V and J ends lost 0 bases and 4 bases respectively, with 6 bases between them. Germline-derived CDR1 and CDR2 are MRHNA and SNTAGT. CDR3 loop: CASSDSWGTEAFF. The CDR3 DNA sequence: TGTGCCAGCAGTGACTCGTGGGGCACTGAAGCTTTCTTT.

This clone was seen repeatedly, ten times or more. The V and J genes are TRBV6-1 and TRBJ1-1; D unresolved. The germline V and J ends were trimmed by 2 bases and 4 bases, with 11 bases remaining between them. Germline CDR1 is MNHNS and CDR2 is SASEGT. CDR3 length: 14 residues. CDR3 DNA: TGTGCCAGCAGTGAAATTGGCGCGTCCACTGAAGCTTTCTTT. Protein sequence: CASSEIGASTEAFF.

This rearrangement joins TRBV21-1 to TRBJ1-2. TRBV21-1 is tagged as a pseudogene. This CDR3 is built from 15 residues. The chain's CDR3 is CASSNWGPSEDGYTF. The CDR3 region has the DNA TGTGCCAGCAGCAATTGGGGACCTTCGGAGGATGGCTACACCTTC.